A single sample is the source of the 6 T cell receptor beta chains below, sequenced in a study of T cells in Graves' hyperthyroidism and ophthalmopathy. Regions amplified from RNA transcripts were the TCR beta CDR3 regions. TCR CDR3 regions were first amplified by RT-PCR with HTBI primers. MiXCR, applied by TCRdb to the multiplex PCR reads, yields one record per CDR3 protein. The table lists 350,000 to 450,000 distinct CDR3 sequences, roughly 17% of them singletons. Material: blood. These receptors were taken from a woman aged 30 to 39 with Graves' hyperthyroidism that later progressed to Graves' ophthalmopathy.

This clonotype was counted many times. This chain connects TRBV2 to TRBJ2-5; D is possibly TRBD2 (5 bases). The CDR3 loop spans 16 amino acids. V lost 2 bases to trimming and J lost 2 bases, with 15 bases between them. Germline-derived CDR1 and CDR2 are SNHLY and FYNNEI. CDR3 loop: CASSENLAASQETQYF. The CDR3, as DNA: TGTGCCAGCAGTGAAAATCTAGCAGCGTCGCAAGAGACCCAGTACTTC.

This clonotype appeared a few times. CDR3 bases: TGTGCCAGCAGTCTGACAGTGGAAGAGACCCAGTACTTC. This translates into CASSLTVEETQYF. This chain uses TRBV27 with TRBJ2-5; perhaps TRBD1 as D (5 bases). In germline, CDR1 is MNHEY, CDR2 SMNVEV (reference sequence). The CDR3 totals 13 residues. Trimming removed 5 bases at V and 3 bases at J, with 10 bases between.

This clonotype has a count of ten or more. This chain links TRBV3-1 with TRBJ2-1; the D is unclear. Looked up from germline, CDR1 is LGHDT and CDR2 is YNNKEL (reference sequence). V was pared by 2 bases and J by 7 bases, with 24 bases between. The CDR3 is made up of 18 amino acids. DNA of the CDR3: TGTGCCAGCAGCCAAAAGGCCGCTAGGGCCTTGAACCGTAATGAGCAGTTCTTC. Protein: CASSQKAARALNRNEQFF.

The chain combines TRBV19 with TRBJ2-7, with D perhaps given as TRBD1 or TRBD2 (5 bases each). CDR1 is LNHDA, CDR2 SQIVND, per germline (reference sequence). V was pared by 11 bases and J by 2 bases, with 13 bases between. CDR3 length: 12 amino acids. The CDR3 sequence is CAGYRGPYEQYF. The CDR3 bases are TGTGCCGGCTACCGGGGCCCCTACGAGCAGTACTTC.

This clonotype was seen at least ten times. The V call is TRBV19, the J call TRBJ2-2, with D tentatively TRBD1 or TRBD2 (5 bases each). The V end was cut by 3 bases, the J end by 1 base, with 9 bases between. Germline lookup yields CDR1 LNHDA and CDR2 SQIVND (reference sequence). The CDR3 loop spans 15 amino acids. CDR3 amino acids: CASSMTGGNTGELFF. CDR3 nucleotides: TGTGCCAGTAGTATGACTGGGGGGAACACCGGGGAGCTGTTTTTT.

This chain links TRBV18 with TRBJ2-5; D remains ambiguous. The CDR3 runs 13 residues. V lost 5 bases, J lost 4 bases, and 11 bases lay in between. Per germline, CDR1 KGHSH and CDR2 LQKENI. CDR3 protein: CASSVYKGETQYF. CDR3 coding DNA: TGTGCCAGCTCAGTTTATAAAGGAGAGACCCAGTACTTC.